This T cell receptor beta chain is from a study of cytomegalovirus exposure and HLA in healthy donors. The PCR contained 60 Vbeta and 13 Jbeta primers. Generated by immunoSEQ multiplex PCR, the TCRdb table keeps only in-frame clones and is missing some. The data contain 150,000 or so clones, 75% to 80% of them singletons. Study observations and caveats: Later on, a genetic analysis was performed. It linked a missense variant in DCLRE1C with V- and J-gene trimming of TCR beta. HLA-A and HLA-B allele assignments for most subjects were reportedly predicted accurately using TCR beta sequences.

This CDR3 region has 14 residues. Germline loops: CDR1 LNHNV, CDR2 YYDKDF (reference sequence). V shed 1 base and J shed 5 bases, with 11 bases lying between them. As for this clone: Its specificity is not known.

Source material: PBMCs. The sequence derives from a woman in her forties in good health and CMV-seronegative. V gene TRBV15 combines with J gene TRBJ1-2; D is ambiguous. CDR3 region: CATSRGAGTYGYTF. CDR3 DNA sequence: TGTGCCACCAGCAGAGGGGCAGGAACTTATGGCTACACCTTC.